One sample yielded the 26 T cell receptor beta chains listed below, sequenced in a study of T cells in Graves' hyperthyroidism and ophthalmopathy. Amplification of TCR beta CDR3 regions was performed using RNA transcripts as template. An initial round of RT-PCR targeting the TCR CDR3 relied on the HTBI primer set. TCRdb redid the calling of the multiplex PCR reads with MiXCR, one entry per CDR3 protein. The sample carries hundreds of thousands of distinct CDR3 sequences, 18% recorded once. The material sequenced was blood. The receptors stem from a woman between 50 and 59 years old with Graves' hyperthyroidism that later progressed to Graves' ophthalmopathy.

The rearrangement joins TRBV20-1 to TRBJ2-5; D may be TRBD1 or TRBD2 (5 bases each). This CDR3 region has 14 residues. Germline V CDR1 and CDR2: DFQATT, SNEGSKA (reference sequence). Between the trimmed V and J ends, which lost 5 bases and 5 bases, there was a span of 18 bases. The CDR3 reads CSAWDVGPRETQYF. The CDR3 nucleotides read TGCAGTGCTTGGGACGTAGGCCCCAGGGAGACCCAGTACTTC.

The rearrangement uses TRBV5-1 and TRBJ1-5, with 7 positions matching TRBD1. With V trimmed by 5 bases and J by 5 bases, 4 bases remained unmatched. CDR1 SGHRS and CDR2 YFSETQ come from the germline V gene. The CDR3 length is 13 residues. Here the CDR3 DNA reads TGCGCCAGCAGTTTGACAGGGTATCAGCCCCAGCATTTT. It specifies CASSLTGYQPQHF.

The gene calls are TRBV29-1 and TRBJ1-2; unclear D gene. The CDR3 contains 12 residues. V dropped 3 bases and J dropped 2 bases, with 7 bases sitting between them. Germline V CDR1 and CDR2: SQVTM, ANQGSEA. The DNA for the CDR3 is TGCAGCGTTGAGGAGCAGAACTATGGCTACACCTTC. It translates to CSVEEQNYGYTF.

In this sample, this clonotype turned up a few times. Here the CDR3 reads CASSAGPTEGHLEQYF. The CDR3 bases are TGCGCCAGCAGCGCAGGACCCACGGAGGGGCACCTCGAGCAGTACTTC. The chain uses TRBV5-1 and TRBJ2-7, with a possible D match to TRBD2 (6 bases). Germline CDR1 is SGHRS and CDR2 is YFSETQ. The CDR3 runs 16 residues. Trimming removed 4 bases at V and 6 bases at J, with 23 bases between.

Concerning this clonotype itself: A much larger clone sits a single nucleotide away, making a read error possible. The chain's CDR3 is CSAKALGGGGKGYTF. CDR3 nucleotides: TGCAGTGCTAAGGCTCTGGGCGGAGGGGGCAAAGGCTACACCTTC. The rearrangement joins TRBV20-1 to TRBJ1-2; 7 nucleotides align to TRBD1. V shed 4 bases, J shed 8 bases, and the junction held 16 bases outside the gene matches. Germline V gives CDR1 DFQATT, CDR2 SNEGSKA (reference sequence). There are 15 residues in the CDR3.

In this sample, this clonotype turned up many times. The gene calls are TRBV13 and TRBJ2-1; 10 bases match TRBD2. This CDR3 spans 16 amino acids. Germline V gene data show CDR1 as PRHDT and CDR2 as FYEKMQ (reference sequence). V was clipped by 1 base and J by 7 bases; unmatched bases: 7. The CDR3 bases are TGTGCCAGCAGCTTAGAGAGCGGGGGGGCCGGGAATGAGCAGTTCTTC. Translated, it gives CASSLESGGAGNEQFF.

This clonotype showed up many times. The chain uses TRBV30 and TRBJ1-2; 7 bases agree with TRBD1. J lost 5 bases, V lost 4 bases, and 10 bases had no gene match. This CDR3 has 14 amino acids. Germline lookup yields CDR1 GTSNPN and CDR2 SVGIG (reference sequence). CDR3 bases: TGTGCCTGGATCCCTGACAGGGTATTTTATGGCTACACCTTC. This translates into CAWIPDRVFYGYTF. The complete variable domain, with remaining parts taken from reference TRBV30 and TRBJ1-2, reads SQTIHQWPATLVQPVGSPLSLECTVEGTSNPNLYWYRQAAGRGLQLLFYSVGIGQISSEVPQNLSASRPQDRQFILSSKKLLLSDSGFYLCAWIPDRVFYGYTFGSGTRLTVV.

This clonotype was seen repeatedly, ten times or more. V is TRBV6-2 or TRBV6-3 and J is TRBJ1-1, with unresolved D. The CDR3 length is 13 residues. With 5 bases removed from V and 5 bases from J, the gap between germline ends came to 12 bases. The germline V gene has CDR1 MNHEY and CDR2 SVGEGT. In nucleotides, the CDR3 is TGTGCCAGCAGTAAGTCGGACGGAACTGAAGCTTTCTTT. Its protein product is CASSKSDGTEAFF.

This clonotype was detected ten times or more. The CDR3 bases are TGCAGTGCAGAGAGGCAGGGGGGTCCTGAAGCTTTCTTT. This gives the protein CSAERQGGPEAFF. The chain carries TRBV20-1 and TRBJ1-1; 7 nucleotides match TRBD1. V was clipped by 6 bases and J by 6 bases; unmatched bases: 10. The CDR3 runs to 13 residues. Germline CDR1 and CDR2: DFQATT and SNEGSKA (reference sequence).

This clonotype was found a few times. The gene calls are TRBV20-1 and TRBJ2-5; 10 positions match TRBD2. V shed 2 bases, J shed 5 bases, and the junction held 20 bases outside the gene matches. The CDR3 runs to 19 residues. Looked up from germline, CDR1 is DFQATT and CDR2 is SNEGSKA (reference sequence). The CDR3 coding sequence is TGCAGTGCTAGAAAAACCCCCGGGACTAGCGTGGATACGAGGGAGACCCAGTACTTC. Translating gives CSARKTPGTSVDTRETQYF.

The J gene is TRBJ1-1, the V gene TRBV14; D ambiguous. The germline CDR1 and CDR2 sequences are SGHDN and FVKESK. V was clipped by 0 bases and J by 1 base, with 9 bases between them. This CDR3 region has 15 residues. This chain's CDR3 is CASSQERTGNTEAFF. The CDR3 bases are TGTGCCAGCAGCCAAGAGCGGACGGGGAACACTGAAGCTTTCTTT.

This clonotype was observed a handful of times. The V gene is TRBV19, the J gene TRBJ1-2; the match to TRBD1 covers 8 bases. Germline loops: CDR1 LNHDA, CDR2 SQIVND (reference sequence). Trimming cost V 4 bases and J 4 bases; bases outside gene matches: 11. The CDR3 has 16 residues. In nucleotides, the CDR3 is TGTGCCAGTAGTACGCCCCGGGACAGGACGCCCTATGGCTACACCTTC. It specifies CASSTPRDRTPYGYTF.

This clonotype showed up just a few times. The chain links TRBV19 to TRBJ1-5; D gene unclear. The CDR3 extends over 16 amino acids. Germline lookup yields CDR1 LNHDA and CDR2 SQIVND (reference sequence). V dropped 7 bases and J dropped 3 bases, with 19 bases sitting between them. CDR3 bases: TGTGCCAGTACCCCGGGGAGCGGCGGATACAATCAGCCCCAGCATTTT. Its translation: CASTPGSGGYNQPQHF. Filled out from reference TRBV19 and TRBJ1-5, the complete variable domain reads DGGITQSPKYLFRKEGQNVTLSCEQNLNHDAMYWYRQDPGQGLRLIYYSQIVNDFQKGDIAEGYSVSREKKESFPLTVTSAQKNPTAFYLCASTPGSGGYNQPQHFGDGTRLSIL.

This clonotype has at least ten counts. This chain uses TRBV29-1 with TRBJ2-5; maybe TRBD1 (6 bases). The CDR3 extends over 13 amino acids. Germline loops: CDR1 SQVTM, CDR2 ANQGSEA. V was cut by 7 bases and J by 5 bases, with 17 bases left in between. This CDR3 is CSAPGVGMETQYF. The CDR3 DNA follows: TGCAGCGCCCCAGGGGTGGGGATGGAGACCCAGTACTTC.

The rearrangement joins TRBV12-3 or TRBV12-4 to TRBJ1-5, with D possibly matching TRBD1 (6 bases). CDR3 length: 15 residues. The V and J ends lost 6 bases and 1 base respectively, with 13 bases between them. In DNA form, the CDR3 reads TGTGCCAGCAGCAAACAGGGATTGAGCAATCAGCCCCAGCATTTT. It codes for CASSKQGLSNQPQHF.

This clonotype was observed a handful of times. The gene calls are TRBV12-3 or TRBV12-4 and TRBJ2-1; 9 nucleotides agree with TRBD1. V gave up 5 bases and J gave up 8 bases; unmatched junction bases: 25. This CDR3 region has 20 residues. CDR3 loop: CASSPGTGNEGGWIGDEQFF. The DNA for the CDR3 is TGTGCCAGCAGTCCCGGGACAGGGAACGAGGGGGGGTGGATAGGGGATGAGCAGTTCTTC.

This clonotype was observed a handful of times. V gene TRBV30 combines with J gene TRBJ2-1; TRBD1 agrees at 8 bases. With 2 bases clipped from V and 11 bases from J, the junction kept 8 bases outside the gene matches. This CDR3 spans 13 amino acids. From germline, CDR1 is GTSNPN and CDR2 SVGIG (reference sequence). The CDR3 DNA follows: TGTGCCTGGAGTACAAGCGGACAGGGTCAGCAGTTCTTC. Its protein is CAWSTSGQGQQFF.

V is TRBV5-1 and J is TRBJ1-5, with no clear D. This CDR3 has 14 residues. Trimming shortened V by 4 bases and J by 3 bases, and 11 bases separated the two germline ends. Germline V gives CDR1 SGHRS, CDR2 YFSETQ. The CDR3 DNA reads as TGCGCCAGCAGCCCCTTAGGAAACAATCAGCCCCAGCATTTT. This translates into CASSPLGNNQPQHF.

This clonotype was seen a few times. The chain has TRBV10-3 and TRBJ2-3; a possible D gene is TRBD1 (5 bases). Trimming removed 2 bases at V and 5 bases at J, with 5 bases between. CDR1 ENHRY and CDR2 SYGVKD come from the germline V gene. The CDR3 has 12 amino acids. The CDR3 reads CAISEDRDTQYF. Here the CDR3 DNA reads TGTGCCATCAGTGAGGACAGAGATACGCAGTATTTT.

There are a few counts of this clonotype. The chain uses TRBV27 and TRBJ2-1; D gene uncertain. The length of the CDR3 is 13 residues. Germline CDR1 MNHEY, CDR2 SMNVEV (reference sequence). V lost 0 bases and J 5 bases, leaving 5 bases between the germline ends. The CDR3 protein is CASSLSVDNEQFF. The CDR3 DNA follows: TGTGCCAGCAGTTTATCTGTTGACAATGAGCAGTTCTTC.

This clonotype was counted ten times or more. The chain employs TRBV3-1 and TRBJ1-1; D is perhaps TRBD1 (5 bases). This CDR3 has 14 amino acids. The V and J ends lost 6 bases and 4 bases respectively, with 15 bases between them. CDR1 is LGHDT and CDR2 is YNNKEL in the germline V gene (reference sequence). This CDR3 reads CASRDTGRRTEAFF. CDR3 coding DNA: TGTGCCAGCAGGGATACAGGTCGTCGCACTGAAGCTTTCTTT.

This clonotype was observed at least ten times. The rearrangement joins TRBV11-2 to TRBJ2-2; D unclear. The CDR3 length is 14 residues. Per germline, CDR1 SGHAT and CDR2 FQNNGV. The ends were cut back, 0 bases at V and 5 bases at J, with 7 bases in the middle. CDR3 sequence: CASSLEGVTGELFF. The DNA for the CDR3 is TGTGCCAGCAGCTTAGAGGGCGTAACCGGGGAGCTGTTTTTT.

The chain uses TRBV20-1 and TRBJ1-1, with D uncertain. Per germline, CDR1 DFQATT and CDR2 SNEGSKA (reference sequence). The CDR3 sequence is 16 residues long. Between the trimmed V and J ends, which lost 1 base and 1 base, there was a span of 16 bases. The CDR3 is CSARAPTVIQNTEAFF. CDR3 bases: TGCAGTGCTAGAGCCCCGACGGTCATTCAGAACACTGAAGCTTTCTTT.

The CDR3 reads CSVELGIGQPQHF. As DNA, the CDR3 is TGCAGCGTTGAACTAGGAATAGGGCAGCCCCAGCATTTT. The rearrangement links TRBV29-1 to TRBJ1-5; D gene uncertain. CDR1 SQVTM and CDR2 ANQGSEA come from the germline V gene. Trimming pared 2 bases from V and 7 bases from J, leaving 12 bases between. The CDR3 is 13 residues long.

V is TRBV19 and J is TRBJ1-1; D unclear. The germline CDR1 and CDR2 sequences are LNHDA and SQIVND (reference sequence). CDR3 length: 14 amino acids. V lost 5 bases and J 1 base, leaving 11 bases between the germline ends. The CDR3 reads CASSLWSRNTEAFF. The CDR3 nucleotides are TGTGCCAGTAGTCTCTGGAGCAGGAACACTGAAGCTTTCTTT. The complete variable domain, with remaining parts taken from reference TRBV19 and TRBJ1-1, reads DGGITQSPKYLFRKEGQNVTLSCEQNLNHDAMYWYRQDPGQGLRLIYYSQIVNDFQKGDIAEGYSVSREKKESFPLTVTSAQKNPTAFYLCASSLWSRNTEAFFGQGTRLTVV.

This clonotype occurred many times. The rearrangement uses TRBV20-1 and TRBJ2-3; 10 nucleotides line up with TRBD2. Unmatched junction bases numbered 6, after V lost 0 bases and J lost 3 bases. The CDR3 has 16 amino acids. Germline CDR1 is DFQATT and CDR2 is SNEGSKA (reference sequence). The CDR3 coding sequence is TGCAGTGCTAGAGACCCAGCGGGGGGGCTTACAGATACGCAGTATTTT. It yields the protein CSARDPAGGLTDTQYF.